These 28 T cell receptor beta chains originate from one sample sequenced in a study of cytomegalovirus exposure and HLA in healthy donors. With 60 Vbeta and 13 Jbeta primers, the PCR was carried out. Some clones are missing from TCRdb's copy, which holds only in-frame ones; the method was immunoSEQ multiplex PCR. The table records some 160,000 clones, around 78% of them present only once. Sample: PBMCs. The receptor set was obtained from a woman aged 40-49 years in good health and CMV-seropositive.

Details on this clone: The junction does not match germline at one end; this may be a read error. This sequence joins TRBV7-9 and TRBJ1-5; 10 nucleotides align to TRBD1. CDR1 is SEHNR, CDR2 FQNEAQ, per germline (reference sequence). The CDR3 is 16 residues long. CDR3 residues: CSSSPTGTGVGQPQHF. CDR3 coding DNA: TGTTCCAGCAGTCCCACCGGGACAGGGGTCGGTCAGCCCCAGCATTTT.

The chain links TRBV7-6 to TRBJ1-1; the D is unclear. CDR3 length equals 14 residues. CDR1 and CDR2 (germline): SGHVS, FNYEAQ. V dropped 1 base and J dropped 0 bases, with 6 bases sitting between them. The CDR3 bases are TGTGCCAGCAGCTTAGGAGGCATGAACACTGAAGCTTTCTTT. It encodes CASSLGGMNTEAFF.

In its sample, this clone was seen a few times. The chain has TRBV6-5 and TRBJ1-6; D call uncertain. The germline V gene has CDR1 MNHEY and CDR2 SVGAGI. The CDR3 loop spans 14 amino acids. Trimming took 2 bases from V and 11 from J, leaving 13 bases between them. Here the CDR3 DNA reads TGTGCCAGCAGTTACGCGGCCAGTGGTACACCCCTCCACTTT. Translated, it gives CASSYAASGTPLHF.

This rearrangement joins TRBV4-2 to TRBJ2-7, with a possible D match to TRBD2 (6 bases). The germline CDR1 and CDR2 sequences are LGHNA and YNFKEQ. The CDR3 is 11 residues long. V was shortened by 6 bases and J by 3 bases, with 6 bases between the two germline ends. This CDR3 is CASREGYEQYF. CDR3 DNA: TGTGCCAGCAGGGAGGGCTACGAGCAGTACTTC.

The V gene is TRBV7-9, the J gene TRBJ2-2; D is ambiguous. Per the germline V gene, CDR1 is SEHNR and CDR2 is FQNEAQ (reference sequence). Trimming shortened V by 8 bases and J by 7 bases, and 5 bases separated the two germline ends. The CDR3 totals 10 residues. The CDR3 region has the DNA TGTGCCAGCGGCGGCGGGGAGCTGTTTTTT. Translated, it gives CASGGGELFF. The full variable domain, rest sourced from reference TRBV7-9 and TRBJ2-2, is DTGVSQNPRHKITKRGQNVTFRCDPISEHNRLYWYRQTLGQGPEFLTYFQNEAQLEKSRLLSDRFSAERPKGSFSTLEIQRTEQGDSAMYLCASGGGELFFGEGSRLTVL.

V is TRBV9 and J is TRBJ2-7, with 8 positions matching TRBD2. J lost 7 bases, V lost 0 bases, and 12 bases had no gene match. CDR1 is SGDLS and CDR2 is YYNGEE in the germline V gene. The CDR3 has 16 residues. CDR3 loop: CASSVGRVAGLGEQYF. In DNA form, the CDR3 reads TGTGCCAGCAGCGTAGGTCGAGTAGCGGGGCTTGGAGAGCAGTACTTC.

CDR3: CASGEEVGKNIQYF. The CDR3 bases are TGTGCCAGCGGAGAGGAAGTAGGCAAAAACATTCAGTACTTC. This rearrangement joins TRBV2 to TRBJ2-4; unclear D gene. Germline assignment: CDR1 SNHLY and CDR2 FYNNEI. The CDR3 totals 14 residues. Trimming stripped 8 bases from V and 3 bases from J, with 14 bases between.

This clone appeared a few times. The chain couples TRBV5-4 to TRBJ2-6, with D perhaps TRBD1 (6 bases). The germline gives CDR1 SGHNT, CDR2 YYREEE (reference sequence). The CDR3 length is 16 residues. The V and J ends lost 6 bases and 5 bases respectively, with 18 bases between them. The CDR3 region is CASTRGQSLRANVLTF. The CDR3 nucleotides are TGTGCCAGCACACGAGGACAGTCGCTTAGGGCCAACGTCCTGACTTTC.

The chain recombines TRBV4-1 with TRBJ2-5, with D perhaps TRBD2 (5 bases). The CDR3 is made up of 12 amino acids. V was clipped by 4 bases and J by 4 bases, with 7 bases between them. CDR1 is MGHRA and CDR2 is YSYEKL in the germline V gene. The CDR3 DNA sequence: TGCGCCAGCAGCCCGGGATTAGAGACCCAGTACTTC. The encoded protein is CASSPGLETQYF.

The V gene is TRBV30, the J gene TRBJ1-6, with D perhaps TRBD1 (5 bases). The V end lost 1 base, the J end lost 5 bases, and 6 bases lay between the germline ends. The CDR3 extends over 13 amino acids. Per germline, CDR1 GTSNPN and CDR2 SVGIG (reference sequence). CDR3 nucleotides: TGTGCCTGGAGTGGACAGAATAATTCACCCCTCCACTTT. It codes for CAWSGQNNSPLHF.

This chain uses TRBV28 with TRBJ2-5, with D maybe TRBD2 (7 bases). V was trimmed by 5 bases and J by 4 bases, leaving 14 bases between them. Germline V gene lookup returns CDR1 MDHEN and CDR2 SYDVKM. This CDR3 is 14 amino acids long. The CDR3 spells CASSETGGGETQYF. CDR3 in DNA: TGTGCCAGCAGTGAAACGGGGGGCGGAGAGACCCAGTACTTC. Complete variable domain (other parts from reference TRBV28 and TRBJ2-5): DVKVTQSSRYLVKRTGEKVFLECVQDMDHENMFWYRQDPGLGLRLIYFSYDVKMKEKGDIPEGYSVSREKKERFSLILESASTNQTSMYLCASSETGGGETQYFGPGTRLLVL.

The chain recombines TRBV5-1 with TRBJ1-6; TRBD1 aligns across 7 bases. V was clipped by 0 bases and J by 7 bases; unmatched bases: 4. Per the germline V gene, CDR1 is SGHRS and CDR2 is YFSETQ. CDR3 length: 15 amino acids. The CDR3 loop reads CASSLEGAPNSPLHF. DNA for the CDR3: TGCGCCAGCAGCTTGGAGGGGGCCCCCAATTCACCCCTCCACTTT.

This rearrangement joins TRBV6-1 to TRBJ2-1; a weak D match, TRBD1 (7 bases). Germline CDR1 is MNHNS and CDR2 is SASEGT. V gave up 2 bases and J gave up 6 bases, with 17 bases separating them. This CDR3 has 16 amino acids. For the CDR3, the DNA is TGTGCCAGCAGTGAACTGACAGGGAGGATGGTCAATGAGCAGTTCTTC. This gives the protein CASSELTGRMVNEQFF.

This chain joins TRBV19 and TRBJ1-3; a possible D gene is TRBD1 (6 bases). The CDR3 has 17 amino acids. V was cut by 1 base and J by 0 bases, with 13 bases left in between. CDR1 is LNHDA and CDR2 is SQIVND in the germline V gene (reference sequence). Here the CDR3 reads CASSIAATGHSGNTIYF. The CDR3 DNA sequence: TGTGCCAGTAGTATAGCGGCGACAGGCCACTCTGGAAACACCATATATTTT.

The chain is built from TRBV19 and TRBJ1-6, with TRBD1 matching 8 bases. The CDR3 runs 16 residues. Germline CDR1 is LNHDA and CDR2 is SQIVND (reference sequence). V was clipped by 7 bases and J by 6 bases; unmatched bases: 11. This CDR3 reads CASTITGGFRNSPLHF. CDR3 DNA sequence: TGTGCCAGTACCATAACAGGGGGATTCCGTAATTCACCCCTCCACTTT.

In DNA form, the CDR3 reads TGCAGCGTTGTGCAGGGCCAAGGAACCCAGCATTTT. Translating it yields CSVVQGQGTQHF. The V and J genes are TRBV29-1 and TRBJ1-5, with a weak D call TRBD1 (5 bases). The CDR3 totals 12 residues. V was cut by 4 bases and J by 11 bases, with 15 bases left in between. Germline V CDR1 and CDR2: SQVTM, ANQGSEA.

This clone was recorded only once. The chain employs TRBV30 and TRBJ2-3; no definite D call. Per the germline V gene, CDR1 is GTSNPN and CDR2 is SVGIG (reference sequence). The CDR3 length is 11 residues. Trimming left V 1 base short and J 6 bases short, with 5 bases between. The CDR3 protein is CAWSDLDTQYF. CDR3 in DNA: TGTGCCTGGAGTGATCTGGATACGCAGTATTTT.

The chain carries TRBV28 and TRBJ1-2; TRBD1 matches at 10 bases. Germline V gene sequence: CDR1 MDHEN, CDR2 SYDVKM. The CDR3 is 18 amino acids. The trim removed 3 bases at V and 6 bases at J, leaving 16 bases unmatched. CDR3: CASSLWVGQGEILDGYTF. The CDR3 coding sequence is TGTGCCAGCAGTTTGTGGGTCGGACAGGGGGAGATCTTAGATGGCTACACCTTC.

This chain joins TRBV6-5 and TRBJ2-7; possible D gene TRBD1, 5 bases. V was shortened by 5 bases and J by 3 bases, with 14 bases between the two germline ends. The CDR3 is made up of 14 amino acids. CDR1 and CDR2 from the germline V gene are MNHEY and SVGAGI. CDR3 nucleotides: TGTGCCAGCAGTGACCTGGGGCAGGTCTACGAGCAGTACTTC. Translation: CASSDLGQVYEQYF.

The rearrangement uses TRBV6-5 and TRBJ1-2; D possibly corresponds to TRBD1 (6 bases). Trimming pared 8 bases from V and 4 bases from J, leaving 20 bases between. Germline lookup yields CDR1 MNHEY and CDR2 SVGAGI. The CDR3 runs 15 residues. The CDR3 loop reads CASAQPQGLFYGYTF. The CDR3 region has the DNA TGTGCCAGCGCCCAGCCCCAGGGGCTCTTCTATGGCTACACCTTC.

V usage is TRBV28 and J usage is TRBJ1-1, with TRBD1 identical over 7 bases. CDR3 size: 15 residues. Germline trimming cut 3 bases from V and 4 bases from J; bases unmatched to any gene: 8. CDR1 is MDHEN, CDR2 SYDVKM, per germline. The CDR3 here is CASSFTGVGSTEAFF. CDR3 DNA: TGTGCCAGCAGTTTTACAGGGGTCGGGAGCACTGAAGCTTTCTTT.

This chain joins TRBV29-1 and TRBJ1-1, with TRBD1 identical over 11 bases. The germline V gene encodes CDR1 SQVTM and CDR2 ANQGSEA. With V trimmed by 7 bases and J by 8 bases, 9 bases remained unmatched. There are 13 residues in the CDR3. CDR3 DNA sequence: TGCAGCGCAACAAGGAGGGACAGGGGGGAAGCTTTCTTT. As protein: CSATRRDRGEAFF.

The chain has TRBV7-6 and TRBJ2-1, with TRBD2 matching over 8 bases. Looked up from germline, CDR1 is SGHVS and CDR2 is FNYEAQ. The CDR3 extends over 14 amino acids. The junction had 7 bases not matched to a gene; V was cut back by 4 bases and J by 8 bases. The CDR3 DNA follows: TGTGCCAGCAGCTCTGCGGGGGGACGAGATGAGCAGTTCTTC. Protein: CASSSAGGRDEQFF.

V and J are TRBV14 and TRBJ2-7; 8 positions agree with TRBD1. J lost 4 bases, V lost 4 bases, and 6 bases had no gene match. Germline V gene sequence: CDR1 SGHDN, CDR2 FVKESK. This CDR3 has 14 residues. CDR3 loop: CASSPRQGTYEQYF. The CDR3 bases are TGTGCCAGCAGCCCTAGACAGGGGACTTACGAGCAGTACTTC. Full variable domain (outside the CDR3, taken from reference TRBV14 and TRBJ2-7): EAGVTQFPSHSVIEKGQTVTLRCDPISGHDNLYWYRRVMGKEIKFLLHFVKESKQDESGMPNNRFLAERTGGTYSTLKVQPAELEDSGVYFCASSPRQGTYEQYFGPGTRLTVT.

The V gene is TRBV6-6, the J gene TRBJ2-1; 7 nucleotides line up with TRBD1. The CDR3 contains 14 residues. Germline-derived CDR1 and CDR2 are MNHNY and SVGAGI (reference sequence). The junction had 5 bases not matched to a gene; V was cut back by 5 bases and J by 4 bases. The CDR3 DNA reads TGTGCCAGCAGTGAGGGGACAGCATACAATGAGCAGTTCTTC. Residues: CASSEGTAYNEQFF.

The table lists this clone with a count of one. The CDR3: CATSRVGETQYF. The CDR3 nucleotides are TGTGCCACCAGCAGAGTCGGAGAGACCCAGTACTTC. The chain recombines TRBV15 with TRBJ2-5, with D unclear. Germline CDR1 LNHNV, CDR2 YYDKDF (reference sequence). Trimming pared 1 base from V and 4 bases from J, leaving 4 bases between. This CDR3 has 12 residues.

This rearrangement joins TRBV30 to TRBJ1-1, with a tentative D call TRBD1 (6 bases). Germline V gives CDR1 GTSNPN, CDR2 SVGIG (reference sequence). The CDR3 totals 13 residues. V lost 4 bases to trimming and J lost 0 bases, with 9 bases between them. The CDR3 region has the DNA TGTGCCTGGAAGGACAGATTGAACACTGAAGCTTTCTTT. Residues: CAWKDRLNTEAFF.

The rearrangement uses TRBV4-2 and TRBJ1-2; 9 nucleotides match TRBD1. Germline CDR1 reads LGHNA; CDR2 reads YNFKEQ. The CDR3 length is 15 residues. With V trimmed by 3 bases and J by 4 bases, 6 bases remained unmatched. Here the CDR3 DNA reads TGTGCCAGCAGCCAGGATACAGGGGGCAGCTATGGCTACACCTTC. Encoded protein: CASSQDTGGSYGYTF.